This T cell receptor beta chain comes out of a study of Graves' ophthalmopathy and Graves' hyperthyroidism. Findings and limits, study-wide: Sensitivity reached roughly 90% and specificity approximately 81% for a 13-signature model separating ophthalmopathy from stable hyperthyroidism.

RNA transcripts were the source from which TCR beta CDR3 regions were amplified. The workflow started with a first-round RT-PCR run with HTBI primers and then moved on to a second-round multiplex PCR. MiXCR was run by TCRdb on the multiplex PCR reads, yielding one entry per CDR3 protein. The data hold about 390,000 distinct CDR3 sequences, with over 15% observed a single time. None of the included patients had other autoimmune diseases, uncontrolled infections, pregnancy or lactation, as these led to exclusion. This clonotype was observed once. The antigen is not known. The CDR3 has 15 residues. Germline CDR1 reads KGHSH; CDR2 reads LQKENI. With V trimmed by 3 bases and J by 5 bases, 8 bases remained unmatched.

Sequenced material: peripheral blood. The sequence was obtained from a woman between 18 and 29 years old with stable Graves' hyperthyroidism. The V gene is TRBV18, the J gene TRBJ2-5, with 8 bases aligning to TRBD1. CDR3 bases: TGTGCCAGCTCACCCGCCGGGACAGGATCGGAGACCCAGTACTTC. Encoded protein: CASSPAGTGSETQYF.